Detailed here is one TCR beta chain. The antigen remains undetermined. The ends were cut back, 5 bases at V and 6 bases at J, with 10 bases in the middle. The germline V gene has CDR1 SEHNR and CDR2 FQNEAQ (reference sequence). The CDR3 is 13 amino acids. TCRdb keeps only in-frame clones here, not all; method: immunoSEQ multiplex PCR. The data hold some 150,000 clones, with over 85% observed a single time. The sample belongs to a study of T cell responses to AZD1222 COVID-19 vaccine. Study summary: Analysis merged second doses at about 4 or about 12 weeks. Whole-study findings and limits: Baseline seropositivity occurred in only six AZD1222 recipients.

The specimen comprised peripheral blood, sampled on day 0 of AZD1222 vaccination. The receptor was isolated from an adult in good health. The chain links TRBV7-9 to TRBJ1-4; D remains unclear. The CDR3 reads CASSPPRYEKLFF. In DNA form, the CDR3 reads TGTGCCAGCAGCCCCCCCAGATATGAAAAACTGTTTTTT.